This T cell receptor (beta chain) stems from a study of human T cells and chemical hapten exposure (dated by TCRdb to the early 2020s). About the study as a whole: For sensitization, 2% DPC in acetone was applied to an approximately 2 cm by approximately 2 cm area of upper inner arm skin. Weekly therapeutic DPC doses were additionally applied to the scalp of patients throughout the approximately 24-week study period. Patch testing was performed on the upper back with Finn chambers containing 0.01% DPC, and the patch tests were scored after 6 days according to International Contact Dermatitis Research Group standards. Most of the patients in the cohort were female, and the cohort covered alopecia areata with under or over 50% scalp involvement, alopecia totalis and alopecia universalis. Libraries were combined into a pool for sequencing, and differences in TCR yield between samples came mainly from small differences in library volumes within the pool. Peripheral blood TCR repertoire changes were tracked in vivo in alopecia patients during primary and secondary sensitization to the hapten diphenylcyclopropenone (DPC). Blood samples were taken from patients before sensitization (week 0) and then at 2, 6 and about 24 weeks after DPC sensitization. Twenty-nine alopecia patients gave blood for TCR sequencing at one to four time points (pre-sensitization, 2, 6 and 24 weeks). Each blood RNA sample was used to sequence both TCR alpha and TCR beta chains. Points the paper makes about the study in general: DPC sensitization did not change how many TCRs were above 1 in 1000 frequency, and no evidence was found of alterations in global repertoire structure. Patch test score correlated positively with the number of PT1 expanded TCRs, reaching significance at thresholds 8, 16 and 32 but not at 4. Compared with pre-sensitization or healthy control sets, expanded TCRs formed significantly more large CDR3 similarity clusters, which is consistent with antigen-driven responses. Repeated subsampling changed both the strength of the expansion versus patch-test correlation and the threshold at which that correlation became significant. Because all patients had alopecia, a presumed autoimmune disease, the immune response of the patients might differ from that of healthy individuals.

The cysteine opens and the phenylalanine closes a CDR3 of 14 amino acids. Kept here is only the CDR3 DNA, which spans 42 bases and is read in frame from base 1. CDR1 ENHRY and CDR2 SYGVKD are derived from the germline V gene. V is pruned by 4 bases and J by 4 bases, leaving 6 bases of the junction without a gene match. To prepare the library, RACE was applied. Instrument on record: NextSeq 500. During library preparation, unique molecular identifiers were attached to individual cDNA molecules so that TCRs could be counted in a quantitative, reproducible way. The published analysis was carried out like this. The median number of TCRs per sample was approximately 98,000, ranging from roughly 20,000 to 700,000. V, J and CDR3 annotation of the TCR reads was performed with the Decombinator software suite. Every sample was subsampled to the same number of TCRs (28,000) for the PS versus PT1 abundance plots. Expanded TCRs were defined as absent before sensitization and observed at least eight times at the 2-week time point. TCRdb ran its own pipeline on the public reads, namely fastp trimming at Q25 and MiXCR clone calling, and kept in-frame beta chains. A single entry per CDR3 protein holds the most common genes and DNA from its merged rows. These V and J calls are TCRdb output, not the study's own analysis. The sample table lists 39,000 or so distinct CDR3 sequences, about 4% of them with a count of one. The biggest ten clones account for around 26% of the sample.

The time point label, read with the paper, signifies: patch test 1, 2 weeks after DPC sensitization. The sample's treatment or condition label, in plain terms: therapeutic diphenylcyclopropenone sensitization with weekly scalp DPC. Total RNA was isolated from unfractionated whole blood collected in Tempus Blood RNA tubes. At each patch-test visit, blood was drawn before the patch test was applied. To be eligible, patients had to be aged 18 to 70, diagnosed with alopecia and judged suitable for DPC therapy, while pregnant patients were excluded. This clonotype was counted many times. The antigen this receptor binds is unknown. No qualities accompany the bases; no much larger clone lies one base away.

Recombination connected TRBV10-3 to TRBJ2-7, with 8 bases in between that match TRBD1. This receptor was taken from a man aged 50 to 60 with alopecia areata. Some clones in this sample may be carry-over from other donors' samples. Source: whole blood, taken in connection with sensitization to the hapten diphenylcyclopropenone (DPC). The DNA reads TGTGCCATCAGTGTTTCCGGGACAGGATACGAGCAGTACTTC. This gives the protein CAISVSGTGYEQYF.